This T cell receptor (beta chain) was captured in a study of T cells in Graves' hyperthyroidism and ophthalmopathy. Overall study findings and caveats: Classification by a 13 V-J model distinguished ophthalmopathy from stable hyperthyroidism. Appearing also in blood were most of the thyroid clonotypes expanded above 0.001.

This clonotype was detected only a few times. The antigen is undetermined. The TCR beta CDR3 regions underwent amplification using RNA transcripts as the source. Initially, a first-round RT-PCR of the TCR CDR3 employed the HTBI primer set. TCRdb processed the multiplex PCR reads anew with MiXCR; each CDR3 protein has one entry. The table shows some 500,000 distinct CDR3 sequences, with about 15% occurring only once. CDR1 SGHTA and CDR2 FQGNSA come from the germline V gene. Trimming stripped 5 bases from V and 8 bases from J, with 15 bases between. CDR3 length equals 14 residues. The sequence was collected from a woman aged 18 to 35 with Graves' hyperthyroidism. The chain couples TRBV7-2 to TRBJ1-4; D is ambiguous. The sample consisted of blood. The CDR3 loop reads CASSPAPPPEKLFF. CDR3 DNA sequence: TGTGCCAGCAGCCCAGCACCTCCACCCGAAAAACTGTTTTTT.